This T cell receptor (beta chain) was observed in a study of T cell responses to AZD1222 COVID-19 vaccine. The study, taken as a whole, reports: There were mostly white British donors and more females than males, and clonal diversity was possibly underestimated. Only 5 to 7 AZD1222 recipients were seropositive at baseline. Sampling that yielded the repertoires occurred only after the peak T cell response.

Here immunoSEQ multiplex PCR was the method, and the copy in TCRdb shows in-frame clones only, minus some. This sample yields roughly 150,000 clones, of which 88% are seen a single time; about 3.1% belongs to the top ten. CDR1 is SGHDT, CDR2 YYEEEE, per germline. The CDR3 is made up of 16 amino acids. Deletions cut 4 bases from V and 2 bases from J, with 18 bases between. Concerning this clone itself: The antigen is undetermined.

Analysis merged second doses at about 4 or about 12 weeks. Sequenced material: peripheral blood, taken 28 days after the second AZD1222 dose. This TCR was sampled from an adult who received the AZD1222 COVID-19 vaccine. The chain employs TRBV5-6 and TRBJ2-5; D may match TRBD1 or TRBD2 (5 bases each). The chain's CDR3 is CASSTRPGLSQETQYF. The CDR3 DNA follows: TGTGCCAGCAGCACCCGTCCGGGGCTTTCGCAAGAGACCCAGTACTTC. The full variable domain, rest sourced from reference TRBV5-6 and TRBJ2-5, is DAGVTQSPTHLIKTRGQQVTLRCSPKSGHDTVSWYQQALGQGPQFIFQYYEEEERQRGNFPDRFSGHQFPNYSSELNVNALLLGDSALYLCASSTRPGLSQETQYFGPGTRLLVL.